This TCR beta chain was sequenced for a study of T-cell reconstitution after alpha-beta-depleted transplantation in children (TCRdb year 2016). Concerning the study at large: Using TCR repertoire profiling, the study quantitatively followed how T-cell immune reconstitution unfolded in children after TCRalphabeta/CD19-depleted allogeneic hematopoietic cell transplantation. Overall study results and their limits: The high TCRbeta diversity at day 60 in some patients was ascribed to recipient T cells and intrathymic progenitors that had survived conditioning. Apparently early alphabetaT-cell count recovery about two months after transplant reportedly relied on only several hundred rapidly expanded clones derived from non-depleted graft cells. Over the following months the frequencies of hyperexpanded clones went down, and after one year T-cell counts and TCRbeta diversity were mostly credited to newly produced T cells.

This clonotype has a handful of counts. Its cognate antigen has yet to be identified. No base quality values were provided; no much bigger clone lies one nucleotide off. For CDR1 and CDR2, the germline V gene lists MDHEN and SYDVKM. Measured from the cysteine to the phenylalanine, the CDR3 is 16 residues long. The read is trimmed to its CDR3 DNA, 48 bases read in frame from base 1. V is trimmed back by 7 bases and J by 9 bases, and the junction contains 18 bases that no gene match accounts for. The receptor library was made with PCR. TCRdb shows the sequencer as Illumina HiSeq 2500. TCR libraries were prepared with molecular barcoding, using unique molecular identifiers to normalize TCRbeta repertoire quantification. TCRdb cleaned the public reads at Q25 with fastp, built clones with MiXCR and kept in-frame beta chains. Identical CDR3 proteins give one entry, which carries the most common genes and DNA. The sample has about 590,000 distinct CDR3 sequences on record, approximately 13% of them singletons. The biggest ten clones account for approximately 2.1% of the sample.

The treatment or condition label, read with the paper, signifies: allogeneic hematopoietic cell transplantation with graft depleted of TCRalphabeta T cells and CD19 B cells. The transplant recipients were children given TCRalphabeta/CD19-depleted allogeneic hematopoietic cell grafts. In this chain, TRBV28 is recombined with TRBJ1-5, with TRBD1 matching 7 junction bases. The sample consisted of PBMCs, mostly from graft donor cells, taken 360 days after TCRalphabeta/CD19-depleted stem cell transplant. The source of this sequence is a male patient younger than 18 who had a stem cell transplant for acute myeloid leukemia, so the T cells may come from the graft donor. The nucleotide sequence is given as TGTGCCAGCACCTCTCCCGGGCAGGGGGTTTTACGGCCCCAGCATTTT. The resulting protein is CASTSPGQGVLRPQHF. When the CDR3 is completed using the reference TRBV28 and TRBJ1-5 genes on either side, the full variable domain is DVKVTQSSRYLVKRTGEKVFLECVQDMDHENMFWYRQDPGLGLRLIYFSYDVKMKEKGDIPEGYSVSREKKERFSLILESASTNQTSMYLCASTSPGQGVLRPQHFGDGTRLSIL.